This T cell receptor beta chain was identified in a study of blood T cell repertoires in COVID-19 (dated by TCRdb to the early 2020s). With respect to the entire study: Samples covering the acute and convalescent phases of COVID-19 were provided by collaborators in the United States, Italy and Spain. Subjects who had been exposed to COVID-19, were actively infected with it, or had recovered from it provided the deeply sampled blood TCRbeta repertoires that made up the dataset. A freely available public database, intended as a resource for researchers studying the immune response to SARS-CoV-2, is where the repertoires were released. Where available, HLA class I and class II types were obtained from metadata supplied by the sample provider rather than from assay-based typing. The prospective study material was composed of cDNA or gDNA derived from T cells, B-cell-depleted T cells, or PBMCs. A de-identified subject ID, COVID-19 status, age in years and sex were almost always included in the sample metadata. The samples were drawn from the first 160 participants of the ongoing ImmuneRACE study and from some 1,300 subjects provided by 6 global collaborators.

The germline V gene sets CDR1 to KGHSH and CDR2 to LQKENI. V and J are truncated by 3 bases and 1 base respectively, leaving an intervening sequence of 9 bases. There are 14 amino acids in the CDR3, from cysteine to phenylalanine inclusive. CDR3 DNA only is kept here, 42 bases in frame from base 1. About this clone itself: Its antigen is still unknown. Base qualities are not provided; no much larger clone lies one nucleotide away.

In the prospective study, participants were roughly 18 to 100 years old, resided in approximately 22 geographic areas of the United States, and were enrolled through a virtual design. In the prospective study, cohorts were assigned on the basis of participant-reported clinical history obtained from a screening survey and a study questionnaire. Recovered participants in ImmuneRACE Cohort 3 were defined as having two consecutive negative NP/OP PCR tests, clearance from a healthcare professional, or resolution of symptoms. In the prospective study, whole blood, serum and a nasopharyngeal or oropharyngeal swab were collected from each participant by mobile phlebotomists. Prospective study participants could optionally give additional blood draws and questionnaires over an approximately 2-month period. Blood samples from the prospective study were shipped frozen or at room temperature prior to DNA extraction.

TCRbeta CDR3 regions were amplified from genomic DNA by means of the immunoSEQ Assay, a bias-controlled multiplex PCR. The authors processed their data as follows. Within the assay, amplification of reference gene primers was used to estimate how many nucleated cells each sample contained. To quantify the absolute abundance of each unique TCRbeta CDR3 rearrangement, sequence reads were collapsed and filtered. Productive Simpson clonality was computed per sample as the square root of Simpson's diversity index over productive rearrangements. Drawn from immuneACCESS, this table holds only the in-frame rearrangements with V and J called that TCRdb kept. Clones are partly lost; checked studies trace under half to an unresolved V gene and leave the rest unexplained. V, J and clone size are taken as reported in that table, and D and trimming were inferred from the DNA itself. This sample comprises around 230,000 clones, approximately 84% of them detected only once. The ten top clones hold over 12% of the sample.

The study at large found these results: How much clinical and demographic metadata was included differed by source and by participant, and the metadata was provided uncurated.

The V and J segments used are TRBV18 and TRBJ1-2, with a weak D call of TRBD1 (6 bases match). The sample was PBMCs or T cells enriched from blood (not recorded which). This TCR derives from a man in his forties or fifties who had recovered from COVID-19. The CDR3 region: CASSPSGHNYGYTF. The bases are TGTGCCAGCTCACCTTCGGGACATAACTATGGCTACACCTTC.